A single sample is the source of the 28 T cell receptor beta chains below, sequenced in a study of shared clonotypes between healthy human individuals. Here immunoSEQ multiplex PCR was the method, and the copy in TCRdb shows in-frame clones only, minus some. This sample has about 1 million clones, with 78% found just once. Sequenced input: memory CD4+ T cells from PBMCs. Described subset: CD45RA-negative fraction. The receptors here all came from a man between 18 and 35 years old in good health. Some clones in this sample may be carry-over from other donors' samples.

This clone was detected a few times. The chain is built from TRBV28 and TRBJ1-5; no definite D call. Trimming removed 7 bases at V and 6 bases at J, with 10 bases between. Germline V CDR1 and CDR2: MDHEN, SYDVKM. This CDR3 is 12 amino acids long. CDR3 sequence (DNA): TGTGCCAGCACCGCCCCCCTTCAGCCCCAGCATTTT. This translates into CASTAPLQPQHF.

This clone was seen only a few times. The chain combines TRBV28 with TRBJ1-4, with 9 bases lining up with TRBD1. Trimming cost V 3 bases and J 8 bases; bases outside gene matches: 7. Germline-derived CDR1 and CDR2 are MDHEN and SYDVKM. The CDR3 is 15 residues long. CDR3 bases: TGTGCCAGCAGTTTCTCACAGGGGGCCGGAGAAAAACTGTTTTTT. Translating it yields CASSFSQGAGEKLFF. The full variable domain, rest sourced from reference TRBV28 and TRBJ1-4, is DVKVTQSSRYLVKRTGEKVFLECVQDMDHENMFWYRQDPGLGLRLIYFSYDVKMKEKGDIPEGYSVSREKKERFSLILESASTNQTSMYLCASSFSQGAGEKLFFGSGTQLSVL.

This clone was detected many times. For the CDR3, the DNA is TGTGCCAGCTTAATATCATGGTCGGGGGCAGGCGGTGGCTACACCTTC. It translates to CASLISWSGAGGGYTF. V is TRBV2 and J is TRBJ1-2; D may be TRBD1 (6 bases). V was cut by 8 bases and J by 7 bases, with 26 bases left in between. This CDR3 region has 16 residues. CDR1 and CDR2 from the germline V gene are SNHLY and FYNNEI.

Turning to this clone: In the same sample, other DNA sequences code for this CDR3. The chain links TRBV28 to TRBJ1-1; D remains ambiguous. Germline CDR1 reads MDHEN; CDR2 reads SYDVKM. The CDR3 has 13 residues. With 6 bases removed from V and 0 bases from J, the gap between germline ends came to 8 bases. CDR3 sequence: CASSPVLNTEAFF. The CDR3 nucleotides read TGTGCCAGCAGCCCTGTCCTGAACACTGAAGCTTTCTTT.

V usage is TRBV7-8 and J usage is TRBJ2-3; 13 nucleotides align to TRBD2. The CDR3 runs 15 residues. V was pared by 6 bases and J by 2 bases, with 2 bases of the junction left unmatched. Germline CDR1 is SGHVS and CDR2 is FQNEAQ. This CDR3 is CASRGLAGATDTQYF. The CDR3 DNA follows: TGTGCCAGCAGAGGACTAGCGGGAGCCACAGATACGCAGTATTTT.

The CDR3: CASSQGYPNSNQPQHF. In DNA form, the CDR3 reads TGCGCCAGCAGCCAAGGTTATCCTAATAGCAATCAGCCCCAGCATTTT. The V gene is TRBV4-3, the J gene TRBJ1-5; D is uncertain. The germline CDR1 and CDR2 sequences are LGHNA and YSLEER. Trimming took off 1 base at V and 0 bases at J, with 10 bases between the two ends. The CDR3 sequence is 16 residues long.

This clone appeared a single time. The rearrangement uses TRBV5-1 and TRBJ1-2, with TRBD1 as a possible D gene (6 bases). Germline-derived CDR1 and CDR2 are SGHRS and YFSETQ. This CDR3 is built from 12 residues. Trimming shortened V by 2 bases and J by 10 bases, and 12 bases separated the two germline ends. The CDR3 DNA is TGCGCCAGCAGCTTTAAAGGGGGGGTCTACACCTTC. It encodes CASSFKGGVYTF.

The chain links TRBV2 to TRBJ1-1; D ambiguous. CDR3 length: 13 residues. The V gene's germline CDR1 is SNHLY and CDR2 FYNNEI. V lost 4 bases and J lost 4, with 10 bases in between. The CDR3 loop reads CASSVIVSTEAFF. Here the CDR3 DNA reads TGTGCCAGCAGTGTCATAGTCTCCACTGAAGCTTTCTTT.

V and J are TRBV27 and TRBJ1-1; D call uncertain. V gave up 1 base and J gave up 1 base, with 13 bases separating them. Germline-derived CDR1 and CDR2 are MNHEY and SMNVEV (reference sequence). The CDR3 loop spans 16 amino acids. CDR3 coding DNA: TGTGCCAGCAGTTTATTCGGCCTCTCGGAGAACACTGAAGCTTTCTTT. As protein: CASSLFGLSENTEAFF.

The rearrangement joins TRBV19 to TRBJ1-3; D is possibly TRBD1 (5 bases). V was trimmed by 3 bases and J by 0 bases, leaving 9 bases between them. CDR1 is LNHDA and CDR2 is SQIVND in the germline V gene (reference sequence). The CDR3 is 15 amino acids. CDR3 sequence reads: CASSMRDRSGNTIYF. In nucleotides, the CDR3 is TGTGCCAGTAGTATGAGGGACCGCTCTGGAAACACCATATATTTT. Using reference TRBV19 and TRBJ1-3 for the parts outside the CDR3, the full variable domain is DGGITQSPKYLFRKEGQNVTLSCEQNLNHDAMYWYRQDPGQGLRLIYYSQIVNDFQKGDIAEGYSVSREKKESFPLTVTSAQKNPTAFYLCASSMRDRSGNTIYFGEGSWLTVV.

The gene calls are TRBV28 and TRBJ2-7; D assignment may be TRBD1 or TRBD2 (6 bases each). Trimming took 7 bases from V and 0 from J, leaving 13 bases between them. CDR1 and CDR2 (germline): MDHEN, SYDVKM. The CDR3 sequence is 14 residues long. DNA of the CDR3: TGTGCCAGCACCAAACAGGGAGGCTCCTACGAGCAGTACTTC. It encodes CASTKQGGSYEQYF.

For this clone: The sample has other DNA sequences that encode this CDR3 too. CDR3 sequence: CASSLAGQGGQPQHF. As DNA, the CDR3 is TGCGCCAGCAGCTTGGCGGGACAGGGAGGCCAGCCCCAGCATTTT. The V call is TRBV5-1, the J call TRBJ1-5; TRBD1 matches 9 bases. The CDR3 is 15 amino acids. Germline V gene lookup returns CDR1 SGHRS and CDR2 YFSETQ. Trimming took 0 bases from V and 7 from J; bases not matched to a gene: 5.

DNA for the CDR3: TGTGCCACCAGCAGAGATCTGTTCGGCAGGGGATATTTCGGCGGGAGGAACACCGGGGAGCTGTTTTTT. It codes for CATSRDLFGRGYFGGRNTGELFF. The chain is built from TRBV15 and TRBJ2-2, with D maybe TRBD2 (7 bases). Trimming left V 0 bases short and J 1 base short, with 30 bases between. There are 23 residues in the CDR3. Germline CDR1 is LNHNV and CDR2 is YYDKDF (reference sequence).

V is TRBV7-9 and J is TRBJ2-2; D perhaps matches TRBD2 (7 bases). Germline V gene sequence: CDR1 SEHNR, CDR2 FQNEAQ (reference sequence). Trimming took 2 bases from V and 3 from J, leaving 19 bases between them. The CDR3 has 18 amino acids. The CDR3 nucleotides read TGTGCCAGCAGCTTAATTCCCGGGGGGCAGGTCCACACCGGGGAGCTGTTTTTT. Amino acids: CASSLIPGGQVHTGELFF.

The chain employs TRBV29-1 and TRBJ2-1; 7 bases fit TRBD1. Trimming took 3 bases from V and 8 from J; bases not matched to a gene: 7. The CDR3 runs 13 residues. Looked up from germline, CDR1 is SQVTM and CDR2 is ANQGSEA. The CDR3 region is CSVDPTGAHEQFF. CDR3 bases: TGCAGCGTTGACCCAACAGGGGCCCATGAGCAGTTCTTC.

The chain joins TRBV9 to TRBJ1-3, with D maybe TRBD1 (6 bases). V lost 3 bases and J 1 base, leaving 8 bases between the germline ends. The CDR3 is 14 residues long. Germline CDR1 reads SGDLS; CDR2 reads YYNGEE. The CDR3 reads CASSDQGSGNTIYF. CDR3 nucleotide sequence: TGTGCCAGCAGCGACCAGGGGTCTGGAAACACCATATATTTT.

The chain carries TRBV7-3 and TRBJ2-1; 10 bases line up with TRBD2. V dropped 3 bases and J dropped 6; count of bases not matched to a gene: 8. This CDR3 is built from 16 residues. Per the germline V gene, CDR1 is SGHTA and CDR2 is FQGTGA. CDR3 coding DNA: TGTGCCAGCAGCTTCCTCTATCTAGCGGGAGCCAATGAGCAGTTCTTC. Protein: CASSFLYLAGANEQFF. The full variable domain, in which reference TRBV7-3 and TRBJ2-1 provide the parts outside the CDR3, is GAGVSQTPSNKVTEKGKYVELRCDPISGHTALYWYRQSLGQGPEFLIYFQGTGAADDSGLPNDRFFAVRPEGSVSTLKIQRTERGDSAVYLCASSFLYLAGANEQFFGPGTRLTVL.

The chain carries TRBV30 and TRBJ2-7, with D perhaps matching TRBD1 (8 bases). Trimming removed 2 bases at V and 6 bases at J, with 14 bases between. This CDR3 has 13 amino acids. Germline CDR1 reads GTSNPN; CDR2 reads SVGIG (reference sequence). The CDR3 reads CAWSQQGGGEQYF. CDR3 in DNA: TGTGCCTGGAGTCAACAGGGGGGGGGCGAGCAGTACTTC.

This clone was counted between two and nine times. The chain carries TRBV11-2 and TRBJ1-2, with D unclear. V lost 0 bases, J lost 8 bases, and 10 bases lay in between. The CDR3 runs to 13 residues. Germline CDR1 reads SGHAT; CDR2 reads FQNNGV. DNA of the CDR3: TGTGCCAGCAGCTTAGATGAAACGTCCGGCTACACCTTC. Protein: CASSLDETSGYTF.

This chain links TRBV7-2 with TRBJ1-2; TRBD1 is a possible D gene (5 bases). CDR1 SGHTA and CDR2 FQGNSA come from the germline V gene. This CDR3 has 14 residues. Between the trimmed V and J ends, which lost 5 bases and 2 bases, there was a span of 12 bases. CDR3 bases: TGTGCCAGCAGCGTCGATGGGGGGAACTATGGCTACACCTTC. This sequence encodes CASSVDGGNYGYTF. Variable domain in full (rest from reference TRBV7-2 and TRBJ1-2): GAGVSQSPSNKVTEKGKDVELRCDPISGHTALYWYRQSLGQGLEFLIYFQGNSAPDKSGLPSDRFSAERTGGSVSTLTIQRTQQEDSAVYLCASSVDGGNYGYTFGSGTRLTVV.

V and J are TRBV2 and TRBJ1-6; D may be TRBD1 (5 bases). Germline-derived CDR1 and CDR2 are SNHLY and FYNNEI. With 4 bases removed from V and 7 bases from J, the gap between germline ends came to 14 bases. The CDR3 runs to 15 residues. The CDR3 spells CASSAWGTGNSPLHF. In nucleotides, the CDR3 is TGTGCCAGCAGTGCCTGGGGGACGGGGAATTCACCCCTCCACTTT.

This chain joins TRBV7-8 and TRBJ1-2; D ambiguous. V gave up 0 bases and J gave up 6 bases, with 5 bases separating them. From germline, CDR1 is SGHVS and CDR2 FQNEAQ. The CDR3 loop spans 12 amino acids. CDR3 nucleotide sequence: TGTGCCAGCAGCTTAGCAGGGAATGGCTACACCTTC. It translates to CASSLAGNGYTF.

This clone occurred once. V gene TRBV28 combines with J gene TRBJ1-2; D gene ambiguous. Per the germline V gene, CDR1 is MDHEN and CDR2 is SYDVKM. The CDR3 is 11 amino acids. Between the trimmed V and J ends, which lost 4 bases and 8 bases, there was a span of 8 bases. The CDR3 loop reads CASSYHNGYTF. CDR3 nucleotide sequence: TGTGCCAGCAGTTACCATAACGGCTACACCTTC.

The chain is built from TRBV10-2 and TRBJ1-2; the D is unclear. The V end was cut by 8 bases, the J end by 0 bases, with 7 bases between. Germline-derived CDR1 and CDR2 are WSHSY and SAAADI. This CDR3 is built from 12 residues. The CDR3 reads CASHAANYGYTF. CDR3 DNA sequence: TGCGCCAGCCACGCCGCTAACTATGGCTACACCTTC.

The CDR3 region has the DNA TGTGCCAGCAGCAAAACGCCCTACGAGCAGTACTTC. Protein sequence: CASSKTPYEQYF. V usage is TRBV21-1 and J usage is TRBJ2-7. TRBV21-1 is a known pseudogene. The CDR3 has 12 amino acids.

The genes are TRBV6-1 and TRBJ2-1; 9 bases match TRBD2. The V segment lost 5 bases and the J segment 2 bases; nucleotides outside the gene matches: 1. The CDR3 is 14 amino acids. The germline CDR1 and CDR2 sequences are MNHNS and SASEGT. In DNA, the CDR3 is TGTGCCAGCAGTTTAGCGGGAGCCTACAATGAGCAGTTCTTC. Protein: CASSLAGAYNEQFF.

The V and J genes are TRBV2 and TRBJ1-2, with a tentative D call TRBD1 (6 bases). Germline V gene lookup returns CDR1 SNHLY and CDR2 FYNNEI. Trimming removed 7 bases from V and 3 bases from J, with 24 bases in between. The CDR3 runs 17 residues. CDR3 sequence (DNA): TGTGCCAGCAAGGGGGGGGCGATCGGATTCCGTGACTATGGCTACACCTTC. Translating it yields CASKGGAIGFRDYGYTF.

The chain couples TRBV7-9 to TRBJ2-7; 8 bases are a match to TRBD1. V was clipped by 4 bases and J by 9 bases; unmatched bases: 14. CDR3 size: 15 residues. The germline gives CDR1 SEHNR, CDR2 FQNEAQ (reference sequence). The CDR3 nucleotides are TGTGCCAGCAGCTCGCTGGGGACAGGAGGTTTAGGGCAGTACTTC. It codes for CASSSLGTGGLGQYF.